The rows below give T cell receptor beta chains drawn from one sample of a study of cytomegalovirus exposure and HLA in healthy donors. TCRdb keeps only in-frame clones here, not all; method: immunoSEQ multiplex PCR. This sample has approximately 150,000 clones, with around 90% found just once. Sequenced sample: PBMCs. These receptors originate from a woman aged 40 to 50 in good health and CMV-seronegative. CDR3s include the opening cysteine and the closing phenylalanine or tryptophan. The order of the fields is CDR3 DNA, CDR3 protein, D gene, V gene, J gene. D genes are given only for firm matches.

TGCGCCAGCAGCTTGGGGGGACTACCCTCCTACGAGCAGTACTTC	CASSLGGLPSYEQYF	TRBD2	TRBV5-1	TRBJ2-7
TGTGCCAGCAGTGGCTCCTGGACAGACTATAGCAATCAGCCCCAGCATTTT	CASSGSWTDYSNQPQHF	-	TRBV6-1	TRBJ1-5
TGTGCCAGCAGCCCACTGTTGGCGGGCACAGATACGCAGTATTTT	CASSPLLAGTDTQYF	-	TRBV14	TRBJ2-3
TGTGCCAGCAGGCGGGAGGGCTGCACAGATACGCAGTATTTT	CASRREGCTDTQYF	TRBD2	TRBV7-4	TRBJ2-3
TGTGCCAGCAGCTCCATTTGGCTGGCGACTAGCACAGATACGCAGTATTTT	CASSSIWLATSTDTQYF	-	TRBV2	TRBJ2-3
TGTGCCTGGAAAGGGGCGGGACCCACGCAGCAGTTCTTC	CAWKGAGPTQQFF	-	TRBV30	TRBJ2-1
TGTGCCAGCAGCTTGGGGGGGCGGACAGGGGGTAACTTTTATCAGCCCCAGCATTTT	CASSLGGRTGGNFYQPQHF	TRBD1	TRBV7-9	TRBJ1-5
TGCGCCAGCGGCCAAGTCGCGAGACAAGAGACCCAGTACTTC	CASGQVARQETQYF	-	TRBV4-1	TRBJ2-5
TGTGCCAGCAGCTTAGCGGCAGCCTACAATGAGCAGTTCTTC	CASSLAAAYNEQFF	-	TRBV5-6	TRBJ2-1
TGTGCCAGCAGTACCCAAGGACAGGTGGGGGATACGCAGTATTTT	CASSTQGQVGDTQYF	TRBD1	TRBV6-5	TRBJ2-3
TGTGCCAGCAGCCCCGGGGGCTACAATGAGCAGTTCTTC	CASSPGGYNEQFF	-	TRBV7-3	TRBJ2-1
TGTGCCATCAGTAAGGGACAGCCCTATGGCTACACCTTC	CAISKGQPYGYTF	TRBD1	TRBV10-3	TRBJ1-2
TGTGCCAGCAGTTTCGCCACGCTACTATCTCCCGAGCAGTACTTC	CASSFATLLSPEQYF	-	TRBV28	TRBJ2-7
TGTGCCAGCAGCCGAGGACTAGCGGGACTCCGGGGGACCCAGTACTTC	CASSRGLAGLRGTQYF	TRBD2	TRBV7-2	TRBJ2-5